These T cell receptor beta chains were read from a single sample in a study of post-analysis software for immune sequencing data. TCRdb analysed the PCR reads with MiXCR anew, one entry per CDR3 protein. The data hold approximately 630,000 distinct CDR3 sequences, with about 60% observed a single time. Sequenced material: blood. All receptors come from a girl aged 2-15 years with multiple sclerosis. CDR3s leave out the opening cysteine and the closing phenylalanine or tryptophan. Each record gives: D gene, V gene, J gene, CDR3 protein. A D gene is named only where the DNA matches it firmly.

>.|TRBV27|TRBJ2-5
ASSLKQGPGTQY
>TRBD1|TRBV29-1|TRBJ2-1
SVGTGPYNEQF
>TRBD2|TRBV2|TRBJ2-5
ASSKLAGETQY
>.|TRBV4-2|TRBJ1-6
ASSQRQGGGNSPLH
>TRBD2|TRBV12-3/TRBV12-4|TRBJ2-1
ASRPLAGTYNEQF
>TRBD1|TRBV12-3/TRBV12-4|TRBJ1-1
ASSSGQVMNIEAF
>TRBD1|TRBV6-5|TRBJ2-7
ASRRGQGGYEQY
>.|TRBV7-6|TRBJ2-5
ASSSGGFQETQY
>TRBD1|TRBV2|TRBJ1-2
ASRSRQGEGYT
>.|TRBV10-3|TRBJ1-5
AISEMVGGQPQH
>TRBD2|TRBV7-2|TRBJ2-3
ASSATTSAFTDTQY
>.|TRBV20-1|TRBJ2-5
SARAAEEQY
>.|TRBV29-1|TRBJ2-5
SVEDRGRETQY
>TRBD1|TRBV29-1|TRBJ1-1
SVEGKGASTEAF
>TRBD2|TRBV20-1|TRBJ2-1
SAKGFASGGGSSYNEQF
>TRBD1|TRBV7-2|TRBJ2-7
ASSPGTGRREQY
>.|TRBV5-5|TRBJ1-5
ASSRDGYPPQH
>.|TRBV12-3/TRBV12-4|TRBJ1-5
ASSHPGVNQPQH
>.|TRBV5-1|TRBJ2-3
ASSLVGKFMRDTQY
>.|TRBV11-2|TRBJ2-7
ASSLGGGPWEQY
>.|TRBV3-1|TRBJ2-5
ASSQARGAGETQY
>TRBD1|TRBV6-6|TRBJ1-1
ASSSTGALTEAF
>TRBD1|TRBV10-3|TRBJ1-1
AIRQGLNTEAF
>TRBD1|TRBV10-3|TRBJ1-1
AISGDRGNTEAF
>.|TRBV7-3|TRBJ2-1
ASRQTGTADEQF
>.|TRBV18|TRBJ2-5
ASSKGRIETQY
>.|TRBV5-6|TRBJ2-5
ASSEVAGGETQY
>.|TRBV5-1|TRBJ2-1
ASSLTRASYNEQF
>.|TRBV29-1|.
SVEARLPVQGRIETQY
>.|TRBV5-1|TRBJ2-3
ASRGDGLDTDTQY
>.|TRBV27|TRBJ1-1
ASSLWAGWNTEAF
>.|TRBV5-1|.
ASSSANRNEQY
>.|TRBV6-5|TRBJ2-7
ASSRDETSEQY
>.|TRBV9|TRBJ2-1
ASSVAPSTINEQF
>TRBD2|TRBV6-5|TRBJ2-1
ASSYLAGGGQYEQF
>.|TRBV12-5|TRBJ2-3
ASGWTRDSTDTQY
>.|TRBV5-1|TRBJ2-3
ASSPGHSGTDTQY
>TRBD2|TRBV11-2|TRBJ2-3
ASSLVLAGAGSY
>.|TRBV20-1|TRBJ2-3
SALERVGTDTQY
>TRBD2|TRBV7-9|TRBJ2-1
ASSLPSGGGGGYNEQF
>TRBD1|TRBV10-3|TRBJ1-2
AISPEQGNGYT
>.|TRBV6-1|TRBJ1-2
ASSEGGGGYT
>.|TRBV12-3/TRBV12-4|TRBJ2-6
ASSPRTDRRLHSGANVLT
>TRBD2|TRBV28|.
ASSRTSGHYEQY
>TRBD1|TRBV5-1|.
ASTRFRDRGTYEQY
>.|TRBV29-1|TRBJ2-1
GVDAGVSYNEQF
>.|TRBV25-1|TRBJ1-5
ASSELGRVQH